Listed below are T cell receptor beta chains from one sample, sequenced in a study of regulatory T cells in long-lasting Graves disease. TCRdb redid the calling of the multiplex PCR reads with MiXCR, one entry per CDR3 protein. This sample has around 450,000 distinct CDR3 sequences, with 15% found just once. This same sample was also part of a study on T cells in Graves' hyperthyroidism and ophthalmopathy.

The specimen comprised peripheral blood mononuclear cells (PBMCs), sampled at new diagnosis, from a patient treated with antithyroid drugs. Receptor source: a woman in her thirties or forties with Graves disease. Each CDR3 is given with its conserved first and last residue. Expanded clones are given a class, and other clones once, few, many or no size at all.

>TRBJ2-2|.|TRBV6-2/TRBV6-3|16
CASSYSSGSNTGELFF
>TRBJ2-5|.|TRBV4-1|15
CASSPGGGKQETQYF
>TRBJ2-5|many|TRBV11-2|15
CASSLTGAIQETQYF
>TRBJ2-6|few|TRBV7-9|19
CASSLARGQGVTGANVLTF
>TRBJ2-7|many|TRBV2|13
CASRMTSSYEQYF
>TRBJ2-5|many|TRBV30|15
CAWSITGGFQETQYF
>TRBJ2-7|many|TRBV12-3/TRBV12-4|14
CASSLFGGAYEQYF
>TRBJ1-6|.|TRBV6-1|13
CAIRRDRHSPLHF
>TRBJ2-1|many|TRBV7-6|16
CASSLPPAGIYNEQFF
>TRBJ2-1|many|TRBV6-2/TRBV6-3|14
CASSRTGVGNEQFF
>TRBJ2-3|.|TRBV6-5|17
CASSYDGRPPHTDTQYF
>TRBJ2-5|many|TRBV18|14
CASSSDNDQETQYF
>TRBJ2-2|.|TRBV18|15
CASSATSGSTGELFF
>TRBJ2-1|many|TRBV9|15
CASSVYWSSYNEQFF
>TRBJ2-2|.|TRBV10-2|14
CASSVGLAAGELFF
>TRBJ2-2|few|TRBV19|18
CASSIGGTSGRFTGELFF
>TRBJ1-2|many|TRBV19|13
CASSKQGFYGYTF
>TRBJ1-2|few|TRBV5-4|15
CASSRRTGGIDGYTF
>TRBJ2-3|few|TRBV30|15
CAWMTSGRPADTQYF
>TRBJ2-1|many|TRBV30|13
CAWAGDSYNEQFF
>TRBJ2-3|many|TRBV2|13
CASRQNPTDTQYF
>TRBJ2-1|many|TRBV28|13
CASSLLTNNEQFF
>TRBJ2-2|few|TRBV5-1|14
CASSPGTAVGELFF
>TRBJ2-3|many|TRBV5-6|13
CASSRWSTDTQYF
>TRBJ2-2|few|TRBV18|16
CASTGVPGQRTGELFF
>TRBJ1-6|many|TRBV27|16
CASSFRWATIISPLHF
>TRBJ2-3|few|TRBV5-8|15
CASSPPRGGTDTQYF
>TRBJ2-5|.|TRBV28|13
CASGVAGGETQYF
>TRBJ2-3|.|TRBV4-1|16
CASSQALEWSTDTQYF
>TRBJ1-2|.|TRBV29-1|14
CSVEWIGRNYGYTF
>TRBJ1-1|many|TRBV11-2|12
CASSLFDTEAFF
>TRBJ2-5|many|TRBV7-3|15
CASSQRDRYQETQYF
>TRBJ2-1|many|TRBV28|13
CASSLSSLNEQFF
>TRBJ1-2|many|TRBV28|12
CASRGIGYGYTF
>TRBJ2-7|many|TRBV28|15
CASSFSPGGGYEQYF
>TRBJ2-1|many|TRBV11-3|19
CASSLEAWGRESSYNEQFF
>TRBJ1-1|.|TRBV12-3/TRBV12-4|14
CASTPGGTVTEAFF
>TRBJ2-1|.|TRBV4-1|15
CASSQERFRGNEQFF
>TRBJ2-5|many|TRBV28|12
CASSSVVETQYF
>TRBJ2-2|.|TRBV19|15
CASTVGTANTGELFF
>TRBJ2-5|many|TRBV20-1|14
CSAPRTASQETQYF
>TRBJ2-1|.|TRBV24-1|13
CATSGQGWDEQFF
>TRBJ2-1|few|TRBV12-3/TRBV12-4|13
CASSLYGENEQFF
>TRBJ2-7|few|TRBV10-3|14
CAISSGTGDSEQYF
>TRBJ2-3|few|TRBV19|15
CASSMSSGRTDTQYF
>TRBJ2-1|.|TRBV30|17
CAWRELRGGPSYNEQFF
>TRBJ2-3|few|TRBV20-1|16
CSASEDRGHFTDTQYF
>TRBJ2-3|many|TRBV27|14
CASSLAGGEDTQYF
>TRBJ1-2|many|TRBV7-2|15
CASIPRGDYNYGYTF
>TRBJ1-6|many|TRBV11-2|14
CASSAGQDGRPLHF
>TRBJ1-2|many|TRBV18|15
CASSPSGRANYGYTF
>TRBJ1-6|.|TRBV29-1|13
CSVQGSYNSPLHF
>TRBJ1-1|.|TRBV3-1|14
CASSQGGMNTEAFF